These 28 T cell receptor beta chains originate from one sample sequenced in a study of cytomegalovirus exposure and HLA in healthy donors. The primer mix had 60 Vbeta and 13 Jbeta primers. Sequencing was performed with immunoSEQ multiplex PCR; in TCRdb, only in-frame clones are kept and a portion is missing. This table has 90,000 to 100,000 clones, roughly four fifths appearing once. Material for sequencing was PBMCs. These receptors were collected from a female donor in good health and CMV-seronegative.

The chain has TRBV5-1 and TRBJ1-2; TRBD1 matches at 7 bases. The CDR3 contains 13 residues. The germline CDR1 and CDR2 sequences are SGHRS and YFSETQ. The junction had 8 bases not matched to a gene; V was cut back by 5 bases and J by 7 bases. Here the CDR3 DNA reads TGCGCCAGCAGAGAAGGGACAGACGGTGGCTACACCTTC. Protein product: CASREGTDGGYTF.

The rearrangement joins TRBV6-5 to TRBJ2-3; D is perhaps TRBD1 (6 bases). V was cut by 2 bases and J by 4 bases, with 7 bases left in between. Germline values: CDR1 MNHEY, CDR2 SVGAGI. The CDR3 length is 13 residues. The CDR3 DNA is TGTGCCAGCAGTTACCCAGGGGCAGATACGCAGTATTTT. It encodes CASSYPGADTQYF.

J is TRBJ2-7 and V is TRBV7-9, with D maybe TRBD1 (6 bases). CDR3 length: 15 amino acids. Trimming took 1 base from V and 7 from J, leaving 17 bases between them. The V gene's germline CDR1 is SEHNR and CDR2 FQNEAQ (reference sequence). In DNA, the CDR3 is TGTGCCAGCAGCTTAGAGGACAGCCTTAGAGGGGAGCAGTACTTC. It specifies CASSLEDSLRGEQYF.

Concerning this clone itself: The germline gene is not matched at one end of the junction; a read error may be the cause. V and J are TRBV7-9 and TRBJ2-3; 8 nucleotides line up with TRBD2. The CDR3 runs to 16 residues. Germline loops: CDR1 SEHNR, CDR2 FQNEAQ (reference sequence). The CDR3 region has the DNA TGTTCCAGCAGCCACTCGGGGGGGACTACCCCCAGTTCGCAGTATTTT. Residues: CSSSHSGGTTPSSQYF.

The gene calls are TRBV9 and TRBJ1-2, with a possible D match to TRBD1 (5 bases). The CDR3 is made up of 15 amino acids. Germline assignment: CDR1 SGDLS and CDR2 YYNGEE. The V and J ends lost 2 bases and 8 bases respectively, with 19 bases between them. The CDR3 is CASSVRGAAIGGYTF. CDR3 DNA sequence: TGTGCCAGCAGCGTCCGTGGGGCTGCTATAGGGGGCTACACCTTC.

This clone was seen once. This chain joins TRBV7-6 and TRBJ2-2, with 7 nucleotides matching TRBD1. Trimming cost V 5 bases and J 6 bases; bases outside gene matches: 9. This CDR3 has 15 residues. Germline-derived CDR1 and CDR2 are SGHVS and FNYEAQ. CDR3 in DNA: TGTGCCAGCAGCCTCCGGGACAGAGGGGCCGGGGAGCTGTTTTTT. This gives the protein CASSLRDRGAGELFF. Full variable domain (missing parts from reference TRBV7-6 and TRBJ2-2): GAGVSQSPRYKVTKRGQDVALRCDPISGHVSLYWYRQALGQGPEFLTYFNYEAQQDKSGLPNDRFSAERPEGSISTLTIQRTEQRDSAMYRCASSLRDRGAGELFFGEGSRLTVL.

The chain joins TRBV9 to TRBJ1-2; maybe TRBD1 (5 bases). V gave up 4 bases and J gave up 3 bases, with 22 bases separating them. This CDR3 has 17 residues. Germline CDR1 reads SGDLS; CDR2 reads YYNGEE. Here the CDR3 DNA reads TGTGCCAGCAGCATAAGCGCAGGGATCGAGGTGGACTATGGCTACACCTTC. Translating gives CASSISAGIEVDYGYTF. The full variable domain, completed using reference TRBV9 and TRBJ1-2, is DSGVTQTPKHLITATGQRVTLRCSPRSGDLSVYWYQQSLDQGLQFLIQYYNGEERAKGNILERFSAQQFPDLHSELNLSSLELGDSALYFCASSISAGIEVDYGYTFGSGTRLTVV.

This clone was observed a handful of times. V usage is TRBV9 and J usage is TRBJ2-5; no reliable D call. Trimming shortened V by 0 bases and J by 1 base, and 10 bases separated the two germline ends. This CDR3 region has 15 residues. Germline values: CDR1 SGDLS, CDR2 YYNGEE. Here the CDR3 DNA reads TGTGCCAGCAGCGTAGCGGGTGGGTTCCAAGAGACCCAGTACTTC. This codes for CASSVAGGFQETQYF.

The gene calls are TRBV27 and TRBJ2-5; possibly TRBD1 for D (6 bases). The CDR3 spans 14 residues. In germline, CDR1 is MNHEY, CDR2 SMNVEV (reference sequence). V gave up 6 bases and J gave up 7 bases, with 18 bases separating them. As DNA, the CDR3 is TGTGCCAGCAGCCGCGGACAGCTTCTAGCGACCCAGTACTTC. Protein sequence: CASSRGQLLATQYF.

The chain combines TRBV30 with TRBJ2-3; 12 bases align to TRBD2. The V segment lost 0 bases and the J segment 3 bases; nucleotides outside the gene matches: 4. Germline lookup yields CDR1 GTSNPN and CDR2 SVGIG (reference sequence). The CDR3 loop spans 16 amino acids. CDR3 loop: CAWSVLLAGGTDTQYF. DNA of the CDR3: TGTGCCTGGAGTGTACTTCTAGCGGGAGGGACAGATACGCAGTATTTT.

V is TRBV9 and J is TRBJ1-5; 7 bases are shared with TRBD1. Looked up from germline, CDR1 is SGDLS and CDR2 is YYNGEE. This CDR3 has 20 residues. V gave up 0 bases and J gave up 0 bases; unmatched junction bases: 15. Here the CDR3 reads CASSVGTGLSSFYSNQPQHF. The CDR3 bases are TGTGCCAGCAGCGTAGGGACAGGTCTCTCCAGTTTTTATAGCAATCAGCCCCAGCATTTT.

This chain uses TRBV7-8 with TRBJ1-2; 9 bases align to TRBD1. The CDR3 extends over 15 amino acids. Germline V gene sequence: CDR1 SGHVS, CDR2 FQNEAQ. The junction had 9 bases not matched to a gene; V was cut back by 4 bases and J by 6 bases. The CDR3 DNA sequence: TGTGCCAGCAGCTCGATGTTCACAGGGGGCGATGGCTACACCTTC. This encodes CASSSMFTGGDGYTF. Using reference TRBV7-8 and TRBJ1-2 for the parts outside the CDR3, the full variable domain is GAGVSQSPRYKVAKRGQDVALRCDPISGHVSLFWYQQALGQGPEFLTYFQNEAQLDKSGLPSDRFFAERPEGSVSTLKIQRTQQEDSAVYLCASSSMFTGGDGYTFGSGTRLTVV.

This clone was observed a handful of times. The chain is built from TRBV5-6 and TRBJ1-4; D is perhaps TRBD1 (5 bases). Germline CDR1 and CDR2: SGHDT and YYEEEE. Between the trimmed V and J ends, which lost 1 base and 7 bases, there was a span of 14 bases. This CDR3 is 15 amino acids long. This CDR3 is CASSLSGGFSEKLFF. CDR3 sequence (DNA): TGTGCCAGCAGCTTGTCGGGGGGTTTCAGTGAAAAACTGTTTTTT.

The chain employs TRBV7-2 and TRBJ1-3; maybe TRBD1 (5 bases). This CDR3 comprises 11 residues. Germline V gene lookup returns CDR1 SGHTA and CDR2 FQGNSA. Deletions cut 4 bases from V and 7 bases from J, with 5 bases between. CDR3 sequence reads: CASSWGNTIYF. CDR3 nucleotide sequence: TGTGCCAGCAGCTGGGGCAACACCATATATTTT.

The V call is TRBV2, the J call TRBJ2-7, with TRBD2 matching 9 bases. V lost 6 bases, J lost 0 bases, and 6 bases stayed unmatched. CDR1 SNHLY and CDR2 FYNNEI come from the germline V gene. There are 15 residues in the CDR3. The CDR3 region has the DNA TGTGCCAGCAGGGATTTTAGCGGGAGCTCCTACGAGCAGTACTTC. Protein sequence: CASRDFSGSSYEQYF.

The chain combines TRBV28 with TRBJ1-5; the D is unclear. The germline CDR1 and CDR2 sequences are MDHEN and SYDVKM. This CDR3 region has 14 residues. Trimming removed 8 bases from V and 0 bases from J, with 11 bases in between. DNA of the CDR3: TGTGCCAGCTCCCCCCCCTATAGCAATCAGCCCCAGCATTTT. Protein sequence: CASSPPYSNQPQHF.

The rearrangement uses TRBV4-1 and TRBJ1-1; TRBD1 might be the D (6 bases). This CDR3 region has 17 residues. Trimming removed 7 bases at V and 2 bases at J, with 23 bases between. Germline-derived CDR1 and CDR2 are MGHRA and YSYEKL. As DNA, the CDR3 is TGCGCCAGCACCGCGGGTGGTCGTACAGGGAAAAACACTGAAGCTTTCTTT. This sequence encodes CASTAGGRTGKNTEAFF.

This clone showed up just a few times. The gene calls are TRBV5-1 and TRBJ2-1; TRBD2 agrees at 11 bases. Germline CDR1 and CDR2: SGHRS and YFSETQ. J was trimmed by 3 bases and V by 4 bases; bases with no gene match: 3. The CDR3 has 15 residues. The CDR3 bases are TGCGCCAGCAGCACCGGGACTAGCGGCTACAATGAGCAGTTCTTC. This translates into CASSTGTSGYNEQFF.

The chain has TRBV7-9 and TRBJ2-7, with 8 bases matching TRBD2. V lost 4 bases to trimming and J lost 2 bases; unmatched junction nucleotides: 7. The CDR3 is 15 residues long. The V gene's germline CDR1 is SEHNR and CDR2 FQNEAQ (reference sequence). CDR3 amino acids: CASSSGGGWPYEQYF. CDR3 coding DNA: TGTGCCAGCAGCTCGGGGGGGGGATGGCCCTACGAGCAGTACTTC.

In its sample, this clone was seen once. This chain joins TRBV7-2 and TRBJ1-1; 9 bases are shared with TRBD1. V was pared by 4 bases and J by 1 base, with 4 bases of the junction left unmatched. The CDR3 extends over 15 amino acids. From germline, CDR1 is SGHTA and CDR2 FQGNSA. Written as DNA, the CDR3 is TGTGCCAGCAGCTCACAGGGGGCGCGGAACACTGAAGCTTTCTTT. The encoded protein is CASSSQGARNTEAFF.

J is TRBJ2-3 and V is TRBV27, with 8 bases fitting TRBD1. The CDR3 is 16 amino acids. Germline CDR1 and CDR2: MNHEY and SMNVEV (reference sequence). V lost 5 bases to trimming and J lost 0 bases; unmatched junction nucleotides: 7. CDR3 DNA sequence: TGTGCCAGCAGTCCTGGGACAGGAGTTAGCACAGATACGCAGTATTTT. Protein: CASSPGTGVSTDTQYF.

This clone has a single count. The chain is built from TRBV7-2 and TRBJ2-3, with 11 bases identical to TRBD1. V lost 5 bases to trimming and J lost 4 bases; unmatched junction nucleotides: 2. The CDR3 consists of 14 residues. The germline V gene encodes CDR1 SGHTA and CDR2 FQGNSA. The CDR3 sequence is CASSEDRGPDTQYF. The CDR3 DNA reads as TGTGCCAGCAGCGAGGACAGGGGGCCAGATACGCAGTATTTT.

CDR3: CASSQANYGYTF. The CDR3 DNA reads TGTGCCAGCAGCCAAGCGAACTATGGCTACACCTTC. The V call is TRBV4-2, the J call TRBJ1-2; D gene ambiguous. The V end lost 1 base, the J end lost 2 bases, and 2 bases lay between the germline ends. The CDR3 covers 12 residues. In germline, CDR1 is LGHNA, CDR2 YNFKEQ.

This clone was counted a single time. The chain couples TRBV21-1 to TRBJ1-3; the table calls TRBD1, which could not be checked here. TRBV21-1 has pseudogene status. CDR3 size: 15 residues. CDR3 protein: CASSKFDSTGNTIYF. The CDR3 DNA reads as TGTGCCAGCAGCAAATTTGACAGTACTGGAAACACCATATATTTT.

In its sample, this clone was seen once. The chain combines TRBV19 with TRBJ2-2; TRBD2 matches at 8 bases. V lost 7 bases and J lost 5; bases outside the gene matches: 24. This CDR3 has 20 amino acids. From germline, CDR1 is LNHDA and CDR2 SQIVND (reference sequence). The CDR3 region is CASTDYRGGDTEIGTGELFF. The CDR3, as DNA: TGTGCCAGTACCGACTATCGGGGGGGGGACACTGAAATAGGAACCGGGGAGCTGTTTTTT.

This chain joins TRBV18 and TRBJ2-5, with a tentative D call TRBD1 (6 bases). Germline V lookup: CDR1 KGHSH, CDR2 LQKENI. This CDR3 is 13 amino acids long. Between the trimmed V and J ends, which lost 3 bases and 5 bases, there was a span of 10 bases. CDR3: CASSPGQGETQYF. The CDR3 nucleotides are TGTGCCAGCTCACCGGGTCAGGGGGAGACCCAGTACTTC.

This clone came up a few times. This chain joins TRBV6-5 and TRBJ2-7; D unclear. Trimming shortened V by 3 bases and J by 0 bases, and 9 bases separated the two germline ends. The CDR3 length is 14 residues. Germline lookup yields CDR1 MNHEY and CDR2 SVGAGI. The DNA for the CDR3 is TGTGCCAGCAGTTATCGCGGTGACTCCTACGAGCAGTACTTC. This translates into CASSYRGDSYEQYF.

The chain combines TRBV5-1 with TRBJ2-7, with TRBD2 identical over 10 bases. The germline gives CDR1 SGHRS, CDR2 YFSETQ. This CDR3 has 16 residues. The ends lost 4 bases at V and 7 bases at J; junction bases unmatched: 14. CDR3 DNA sequence: TGCGCCAGCAGCGGTTCACTAGCGGGGCTTACTCGGGAGCAGTACTTC. Its translation: CASSGSLAGLTREQYF. The variable domain in full, completed from reference TRBV5-1 and TRBJ2-7, reads KAGVTQTPRYLIKTRGQQVTLSCSPISGHRSVSWYQQTPGQGLQFLFEYFSETQRNKGNFPGRFSGRQFSNSRSEMNVSTLELGDSALYLCASSGSLAGLTREQYFGPGTRLTVT.